The 26 T cell receptor beta chains below all came from one sample that was sequenced in a study of neurological immune-mediated disorders. TCRdb recomputed calls from the 5' RACE reads with MiXCR, one row per CDR3 protein. The sample shows about 88,000 distinct CDR3 sequences, 3.5% to 4% of them seen only once. The sample comprised PBMCs. The receptors originated from a young woman with multiple sclerosis.

In its sample, this clonotype was seen many times. V gene TRBV5-6 combines with J gene TRBJ1-4, with 9 bases lining up with TRBD1. This CDR3 spans 14 amino acids. Germline assignment: CDR1 SGHDT and CDR2 YYEEEE. With 4 bases clipped from V and 7 bases from J, the junction kept 5 bases outside the gene matches. CDR3 nucleotide sequence: TGTGCCAGCAGCCGGACAGGGGATTTTGAAAAACTGTTTTTT. Translated: CASSRTGDFEKLFF. The full variable domain, rest sourced from reference TRBV5-6 and TRBJ1-4, is DAGVTQSPTHLIKTRGQQVTLRCSPKSGHDTVSWYQQALGQGPQFIFQYYEEEERQRGNFPDRFSGHQFPNYSSELNVNALLLGDSALYLCASSRTGDFEKLFFGSGTQLSVL.

Regarding this clonotype: A much bigger clone sits one base away, suggesting this may be a read error. This chain joins TRBV20-1 and TRBJ2-1; 8 positions agree with TRBD2. The germline gives CDR1 DFQATT, CDR2 SNEGSKA (reference sequence). Trimming removed 5 bases from V and 7 bases from J; junction bases left unmatched: 10. The CDR3 has 14 residues. CDR3 region: CSAVTGGGPNEQFF. In DNA form, the CDR3 reads TGCAGTGCTGTGACTGGCGGGGGGCCTAATGAGCAGTTCTTC.

This clonotype was picked up many times. This chain uses TRBV5-1 with TRBJ1-6; TRBD1 might be the D (6 bases). Per the germline V gene, CDR1 is SGHRS and CDR2 is YFSETQ. With 0 bases removed from V and 8 bases from J, the gap between germline ends came to 15 bases. The CDR3 sequence is 16 residues long. The DNA of the CDR3 is TGCGCCAGCAGCTTGGGTCGGGGACATAAGGATTCACCCCTCCACTTT. It codes for CASSLGRGHKDSPLHF.

In its sample, this clonotype was seen many times. The genes are TRBV20-1 and TRBJ2-3; 12 bases are a match to TRBD2. Germline values: CDR1 DFQATT, CDR2 SNEGSKA (reference sequence). The CDR3 covers 16 residues. Germline trimming cut 6 bases from V and 0 bases from J; bases unmatched to any gene: 7. The CDR3 region has the DNA TGCAGTGCCCCAGGCCTAGCGGGGGGGAGCACAGATACGCAGTATTTT. Amino acid sequence: CSAPGLAGGSTDTQYF.

This clonotype was counted ten times or more. This chain uses TRBV6-5 with TRBJ2-1; 10 bases are a match to TRBD1. The ends lost 1 base at V and 6 bases at J; junction bases unmatched: 3. This CDR3 comprises 15 residues. CDR1 and CDR2 from the germline V gene are MNHEY and SVGAGI. The CDR3 bases are TGTGCCAGCAGTTACTTGGGGACAGGGGCCAATGAGCAGTTCTTC. It yields the protein CASSYLGTGANEQFF.

Ten or more counts support this clonotype. The genes are TRBV6-1 and TRBJ1-5; D is uncertain. CDR1 MNHNS and CDR2 SASEGT come from the germline V gene. This CDR3 region has 13 residues. V lost 2 bases, J lost 3 bases, and 5 bases lay in between. The DNA of the CDR3 is TGTGCCAGCAGTGAAAGCTTCAATCAGCCCCAGCATTTT. Residues: CASSESFNQPQHF.

This clonotype was detected a few times. Possible read error: a much larger clone is one base away. V is TRBV7-9 and J is TRBJ2-5; 7 positions match TRBD2. Germline V gives CDR1 SEHNR, CDR2 FQNEAQ (reference sequence). The CDR3 is made up of 14 amino acids. The V and J ends lost 6 bases and 5 bases, in that order; junction bases with no gene match: 9. The CDR3, as DNA: TGTGCCAGCAGTCAAGCGGGAACTTGGGAGACCCAGTACTTC. It translates to CASSQAGTWETQYF.

At least ten counts were recorded for this clonotype. The V and J genes are TRBV7-9 and TRBJ1-2, with unresolved D. From germline, CDR1 is SEHNR and CDR2 FQNEAQ (reference sequence). Trimming pared 5 bases from V and 6 bases from J, leaving 16 bases between. This CDR3 is built from 14 residues. CDR3 sequence (DNA): TGTGCCAGCAGCCTAACCGGGCCGCCACATGGCTACACCTTC. It codes for CASSLTGPPHGYTF.

This clonotype has a count of ten or more. The J gene is TRBJ1-5, the V gene TRBV12-3 or TRBV12-4; tentatively, D is TRBD1 (5 bases). The length of the CDR3 is 13 residues. V shed 6 bases and J shed 4 bases, with 10 bases lying between them. Here the CDR3 DNA reads TGTGCCAGCAGCCGACAGTTTAATCAGCCCCAGCATTTT. The encoded protein is CASSRQFNQPQHF.

At least ten counts were recorded for this clonotype. V is TRBV25-1 and J is TRBJ2-1; a possible D gene is TRBD2 (6 bases). This CDR3 contains 16 residues. V was pared by 5 bases and J by 5 bases, with 19 bases between. Germline loops: CDR1 MGHDK, CDR2 SYGVNS. The CDR3, as DNA: TGTGCCAGCAGTAATTTGCGGGATCTTAAGGACAATGAGCAGTTCTTC. This gives the protein CASSNLRDLKDNEQFF.

This clonotype has ten or more counts. The rearrangement links TRBV10-3 to TRBJ1-3; TRBD1 is a possible D gene (5 bases). This CDR3 is built from 15 residues. V was clipped by 10 bases and J by 7 bases, with 23 bases between them. The germline V gene encodes CDR1 ENHRY and CDR2 SYGVKD. The CDR3 is CATRPVVGDWNTIYF. The CDR3 region has the DNA TGTGCCACCCGCCCGGTCGTCGGGGACTGGAACACCATATATTTT.

The rearrangement joins TRBV20-1 to TRBJ1-1; tentatively, D is TRBD1 (5 bases). The CDR3 covers 13 residues. In germline, CDR1 is DFQATT, CDR2 SNEGSKA (reference sequence). V lost 5 bases and J 0 bases, leaving 10 bases between the germline ends. CDR3: CSARRDMNTEAFF. Here the CDR3 DNA reads TGCAGTGCTCGCAGGGATATGAACACTGAAGCTTTCTTT.

This clonotype was counted ten times or more. This chain connects TRBV29-1 to TRBJ2-1; 14 bases match TRBD2. Germline V gene sequence: CDR1 SQVTM, CDR2 ANQGSEA. The J segment lost 5 bases and the V segment lost 4 bases, leaving 4 bases of the junction unmatched. The CDR3 consists of 15 residues. The CDR3 spells CSVAGTSGSNNEQFF. The CDR3 DNA sequence: TGCAGCGTTGCTGGGACTAGCGGGAGCAACAATGAGCAGTTCTTC.

This clonotype was recorded at least ten times. The chain recombines TRBV6-2 or TRBV6-3 with TRBJ2-7; D gene ambiguous. This CDR3 has 14 residues. Germline V lookup: CDR1 MNHEY, CDR2 SVGEGT. Trimming stripped 10 bases from V and 0 bases from J, with 16 bases between. CDR3 sequence (DNA): TGTGCCACTGCGGACGCGTCCTTCTCCTACGAGCAGTACTTC. This encodes CATADASFSYEQYF.

This clonotype was seen ten or more times. This chain joins TRBV7-2 and TRBJ2-7; tentatively, D is TRBD2 (5 bases). V was trimmed by 2 bases and J by 2 bases, leaving 10 bases between them. CDR3 length: 14 amino acids. Germline V lookup: CDR1 SGHTA, CDR2 FQGNSA. The CDR3 loop is CASSLNLAAYEQYF. In DNA form, the CDR3 reads TGTGCCAGCAGCTTAAATCTAGCCGCCTACGAGCAGTACTTC. Supplemented by reference TRBV7-2 and TRBJ2-7, the full variable domain reads GAGVSQSPSNKVTEKGKDVELRCDPISGHTALYWYRQSLGQGLEFLIYFQGNSAPDKSGLPSDRFSAERTGGSVSTLTIQRTQQEDSAVYLCASSLNLAAYEQYFGPGTRLTVT.

V usage is TRBV12-3 or TRBV12-4 and J usage is TRBJ1-2; TRBD1 agrees at 7 bases. The CDR3 runs 15 residues. The trim removed 1 base at V and 4 bases at J, leaving 6 bases unmatched. The CDR3 protein is CASSLVEGGSYGYTF. The CDR3, as DNA: TGTGCCAGCAGTTTAGTTGAAGGGGGCTCCTATGGCTACACCTTC.

This clonotype appeared many times. J is TRBJ1-5 and V is TRBV18, with 9 bases identical to TRBD1. The trim removed 3 bases at V and 6 bases at J, leaving 0 bases unmatched. The CDR3 loop spans 13 amino acids. The germline gives CDR1 KGHSH, CDR2 LQKENI. The CDR3 region is CASSPTGGQPQHF. CDR3 sequence (DNA): TGTGCCAGCTCACCGACAGGGGGTCAGCCCCAGCATTTT.

At least ten counts were recorded for this clonotype. The chain combines TRBV11-3 with TRBJ2-1; the match to TRBD2 covers 9 bases. This CDR3 is built from 16 residues. In germline, CDR1 is SGHNT, CDR2 YENEEA. J gave up 8 bases and V 5 bases, and 13 bases lay outside the gene matches. This chain's CDR3 is CASSPGGAGGPYEQFF. The CDR3 nucleotides are TGTGCCAGCAGCCCCGGGGGGGCGGGAGGGCCGTATGAGCAGTTCTTC.

This clonotype has a handful of counts. This rearrangement joins TRBV7-2 to TRBJ2-2; 9 bases map to TRBD2. This CDR3 is 16 amino acids long. Germline CDR1 SGHTA, CDR2 FQGNSA. Trimming at V came to 6 bases and at J to 7 bases, leaving 12 bases not matched to a gene. CDR3 bases: TGTGCCAGCAGAAGAGGCGGGGGGGCCTTGGGCGGGGAGCTGTTTTTT. It encodes CASRRGGGALGGELFF.

In the case of this clonotype: It may be a read error: a sequence one base away is much more abundant. The chain combines TRBV7-2 with TRBJ2-3; D may correspond to TRBD1 or TRBD2 (5 bases each). Trimming cost V 6 bases and J 6 bases, with 16 bases left between them. The CDR3 contains 14 residues. Germline lookup yields CDR1 SGHTA and CDR2 FQGNSA. The CDR3 loop is CASRQTRGGDTQYF. For the CDR3, the DNA is TGTGCCAGCAGGCAAACTCGTGGGGGTGATACGCAGTATTTT.

This clonotype was recorded many times. V gene TRBV5-1 combines with J gene TRBJ2-2; maybe TRBD2 (7 bases). The V and J ends lost 4 bases and 0 bases respectively, with 13 bases between them. The CDR3 runs to 16 residues. Germline loops: CDR1 SGHRS, CDR2 YFSETQ. The CDR3 DNA is TGCGCCAGCAGCCCCCCGGGGGGCACGAACACCGGGGAGCTGTTTTTT. Amino acid sequence: CASSPPGGTNTGELFF. The full variable domain, its missing parts supplied by reference TRBV5-1 and TRBJ2-2, is KAGVTQTPRYLIKTRGQQVTLSCSPISGHRSVSWYQQTPGQGLQFLFEYFSETQRNKGNFPGRFSGRQFSNSRSEMNVSTLELGDSALYLCASSPPGGTNTGELFFGEGSRLTVL.

This clonotype was seen many times. The chain joins TRBV12-3 or TRBV12-4 to TRBJ1-5; TRBD1 agrees at 8 bases. The CDR3 is 15 residues long. V was pared by 6 bases and J by 6 bases, with 10 bases of the junction left unmatched. DNA for the CDR3: TGTGCCAGCAGCCTTATCGGACAGGGTGGTCAGCCCCAGCATTTT. Amino acids: CASSLIGQGGQPQHF.

This clonotype was recorded at least ten times. The rearrangement links TRBV5-1 to TRBJ2-5; 8 bases are a match to TRBD1. V lost 4 bases to trimming and J lost 2 bases; unmatched junction nucleotides: 4. Germline V gives CDR1 SGHRS, CDR2 YFSETQ. The CDR3 contains 14 residues. The CDR3 nucleotides are TGCGCCAGCAGCGCCGACAGGGGTCAAGAGACCCAGTACTTC. It translates to CASSADRGQETQYF.

This clonotype was recorded many times. The chain has TRBV6-2 or TRBV6-3 and TRBJ2-5; the D is unclear. CDR3 length equals 13 residues. CDR1 is MNHEY and CDR2 is SVGEGT in the germline V gene. Trimming removed 6 bases from V and 4 bases from J, with 12 bases in between. In DNA, the CDR3 is TGTGCCAGCAGGCACTGGATGGGAGAGACCCAGTACTTC. Its translation is CASRHWMGETQYF.

This clonotype was counted many times. The V gene is TRBV6-5, the J gene TRBJ2-7; D may be TRBD1 (5 bases). Germline V gene lookup returns CDR1 MNHEY and CDR2 SVGAGI. This CDR3 has 16 amino acids. With 0 bases removed from V and 3 bases from J, the gap between germline ends came to 15 bases. This CDR3 is CASSYSAGRTNYEQYF. DNA for the CDR3: TGTGCCAGCAGTTACTCTGCTGGCCGGACAAACTACGAGCAGTACTTC.

The rearrangement joins TRBV6-1 to TRBJ2-1, with 8 bases fitting TRBD2. V lost 2 bases to trimming and J lost 4 bases; unmatched junction nucleotides: 4. Germline loops: CDR1 MNHNS, CDR2 SASEGT. The CDR3 totals 15 residues. The CDR3 coding sequence is TGTGCCAGCAGTGAAATGGGACTAGAGTACAATGAGCAGTTCTTC. As protein: CASSEMGLEYNEQFF.